This T cell receptor beta chain comes out of a study of Ad26.COV2.S vaccination and SARS-CoV-2 variants. Indicated treatment: about 20 received Ad26.COV2.S at low or high dose, single or two shots; about 5 received placebo; per-sample allocation not given. After the first vaccine or placebo injection, samples were drawn on day 63. CDR1 and CDR2 (germline): SGHKS, YYEKEE (reference sequence). With 1 base removed from V and 0 bases from J, the gap between germline ends came to 7 bases. There are 14 residues in the CDR3. Assay: immunoSEQ multiplex PCR; the TCRdb copy retains only in-frame clones and omits some. The table includes a few hundred thousand clones, 83% detected once.

The chain uses TRBV5-5 and TRBJ1-2; the D is unclear. The material sequenced was peripheral blood, taken in a trial of Ad26.COV2.S vaccine versus placebo. This receptor was taken from a person aged 18-60 years who received the Ad26.COV2.S COVID-19 vaccine or a placebo. The CDR3 sequence: CASSLTESNYGYTF. The CDR3, as DNA: TGTGCCAGCAGCTTGACAGAGTCTAACTATGGCTACACCTTC.